The rows below give T cell receptor beta chains drawn from one sample of a study of cytomegalovirus exposure and HLA in healthy donors. Assay: immunoSEQ multiplex PCR; the TCRdb copy retains only in-frame clones and omits some. The table lists some 110,000 clones, about 81% of them singletons, with more than 2.5% in the top ten. Material: PBMCs. The receptors shown here come from a male donor in good health and CMV-seropositive. CDR3s include the opening cysteine and the closing phenylalanine or tryptophan. The D gene is left open where the match is weak. Clone size is given for some rows only: seen once, a few or many times, or a class if the clone is expanded.

d_call: NA; v_call: TRBV4-3; clone_size: NA; j_call: TRBJ1-2; cdr3_aa: CASSQTYRNKRGYTF; cdr3_nt: TGCGCCAGCAGCCAAACTTACAGAAACAAAAGGGGCTACACCTTC
d_call: NA; v_call: TRBV11-2; clone_size: few; j_call: TRBJ2-2; cdr3_aa: CASKVARTGELFF; cdr3_nt: TGTGCCAGCAAAGTTGCGCGAACCGGGGAGCTGTTTTTT
d_call: TRBD1; v_call: TRBV4-1; clone_size: few; j_call: TRBJ1-4; cdr3_aa: CASSQDTGQGFATNEKLFF; cdr3_nt: TGCGCCAGCAGCCAAGATACAGGACAGGGTTTCGCAACTAATGAAAAACTGTTTTTT
d_call: TRBD1; v_call: TRBV2; clone_size: NA; j_call: TRBJ2-6; cdr3_aa: CASSGDRGPGANVLTF; cdr3_nt: TGTGCCAGCAGTGGGGACAGGGGGCCTGGGGCCAACGTCCTGACTTTC
d_call: TRBD2; v_call: TRBV29-1; clone_size: NA; j_call: TRBJ2-7; cdr3_aa: CSVARLAGNEQYF; cdr3_nt: TGCAGCGTTGCGAGGCTAGCGGGAAACGAGCAGTACTTC
d_call: NA; v_call: TRBV28; clone_size: NA; j_call: TRBJ1-2; cdr3_aa: CASRKTNFYGYTF; cdr3_nt: TGTGCCAGCCGGAAAACTAATTTCTATGGCTACACCTTC
d_call: TRBD2; v_call: TRBV4-3; clone_size: few; j_call: TRBJ2-3; cdr3_aa: CASSQDRGLAGGSTDTQYF; cdr3_nt: TGCGCCAGCAGCCAAGATCGGGGGCTAGCGGGGGGGAGCACAGATACGCAGTATTTT
d_call: NA; v_call: TRBV21-1; clone_size: NA; j_call: TRBJ1-3; cdr3_aa: CASSKEGRAMTGNTIYF; cdr3_nt: TGTGCCAGCAGCAAAGAAGGGCGGGCGATGACTGGAAACACCATATATTTT
d_call: TRBD1; v_call: TRBV14; clone_size: NA; j_call: TRBJ2-7; cdr3_aa: CASSQTQSGTGSSYEQYF; cdr3_nt: TGTGCCAGCAGCCAAACTCAATCCGGGACAGGGAGCTCCTACGAGCAGTACTTC
d_call: NA; v_call: TRBV5-6; clone_size: NA; j_call: TRBJ2-7; cdr3_aa: CASSLSGYEQYF; cdr3_nt: TGTGCCAGCAGCTTGTCAGGTTACGAGCAGTACTTC
d_call: NA; v_call: TRBV19; clone_size: once; j_call: TRBJ1-1; cdr3_aa: CASRLSPGGEAFF; cdr3_nt: TGTGCCAGTAGACTCTCGCCGGGGGGTGAAGCTTTCTTT
d_call: NA; v_call: TRBV5-1; clone_size: NA; j_call: TRBJ1-4; cdr3_aa: CASSLIGQINEKLFF; cdr3_nt: TGCGCCAGCAGCTTGATTGGACAGATTAATGAAAAACTGTTTTTT
d_call: NA; v_call: TRBV9; clone_size: few; j_call: TRBJ2-5; cdr3_aa: CASSPPGGVLETQYF; cdr3_nt: TGTGCCAGCAGCCCCCCGGGCGGGGTGCTAGAGACCCAGTACTTC
d_call: TRBD1; v_call: TRBV4-3; clone_size: NA; j_call: TRBJ1-1; cdr3_aa: CASSSRAGQGLSTEAFF; cdr3_nt: TGCGCCAGCAGCAGCCGAGCGGGACAGGGCTTAAGCACTGAAGCTTTCTTT
d_call: NA; v_call: TRBV2; clone_size: few; j_call: TRBJ1-1; cdr3_aa: CASRSGLIPEAFF; cdr3_nt: TGTGCCAGCAGGTCGGGACTAATCCCTGAAGCTTTCTTT
d_call: NA; v_call: TRBV7-9; clone_size: NA; j_call: TRBJ1-5; cdr3_aa: CASSRDRLNQPQHF; cdr3_nt: TGTGCCAGCAGCCGAGACAGGCTCAATCAGCCCCAGCATTTT
d_call: TRBD2; v_call: TRBV5-4; clone_size: NA; j_call: TRBJ2-7; cdr3_aa: CASRYSGGALSEQYF; cdr3_nt: TGTGCCAGCAGGTATAGCGGGGGGGCTCTGAGCGAGCAGTACTTC
d_call: TRBD2; v_call: TRBV15; clone_size: NA; j_call: TRBJ2-3; cdr3_aa: CATSRGGTSGTDTQYF; cdr3_nt: TGTGCCACCAGCAGAGGCGGGACTAGCGGCACAGATACGCAGTATTTT
d_call: NA; v_call: TRBV27; clone_size: NA; j_call: TRBJ1-2; cdr3_aa: CASSLNGHDYGYTF; cdr3_nt: TGTGCCAGCAGTTTAAACGGACACGACTATGGCTACACCTTC
d_call: NA; v_call: TRBV5-4; clone_size: NA; j_call: TRBJ2-7; cdr3_aa: CASRLDTVNYEQYF; cdr3_nt: TGTGCCAGCAGATTAGACACGGTGAACTACGAGCAGTACTTC
d_call: TRBD1; v_call: TRBV5-1; clone_size: NA; j_call: TRBJ1-1; cdr3_aa: CASSRQGGLTEAFF; cdr3_nt: TGCGCCAGCAGCAGACAGGGGGGATTAACTGAAGCTTTCTTT
d_call: TRBD2; v_call: TRBV7-2; clone_size: NA; j_call: TRBJ2-1; cdr3_aa: CASSPVAVGGVEQFF; cdr3_nt: TGTGCCAGCAGCCCAGTAGCGGTCGGGGGGGTTGAGCAGTTCTTC
d_call: TRBD2; v_call: TRBV5-4; clone_size: NA; j_call: TRBJ2-1; cdr3_aa: CASSQRGGLSYNEQFF; cdr3_nt: TGTGCCAGCAGCCAGCGGGGGGGCCTCTCCTACAATGAGCAGTTCTTC
d_call: TRBD2; v_call: TRBV30; clone_size: NA; j_call: TRBJ2-3; cdr3_aa: CAWRLAGGTDTQYF; cdr3_nt: TGTGCCTGGCGGCTAGCGGGGGGCACAGATACGCAGTATTTT
d_call: NA; v_call: TRBV6-1; clone_size: few; j_call: TRBJ2-1; cdr3_aa: CASSELGGMREQFF; cdr3_nt: TGTGCCAGCAGTGAATTGGGGGGTATGCGTGAGCAGTTCTTC
d_call: NA; v_call: TRBV29-1; clone_size: few; j_call: TRBJ2-7; cdr3_aa: CSVIGGTYEQYF; cdr3_nt: TGCAGCGTGATAGGAGGCACCTACGAGCAGTACTTC
d_call: NA; v_call: TRBV7-8; clone_size: few; j_call: TRBJ2-7; cdr3_aa: CASSPGVNYEQYF; cdr3_nt: TGTGCCAGCAGTCCCGGAGTAAACTACGAGCAGTACTTC